The 28 T cell receptor beta chains reported below all come from one sample, sequenced in a study of blood T cell repertoires in COVID-19 (dated by TCRdb to 2020 to 2021). The library was produced with the immunoSEQ multiplex PCR assay. Drawn from immuneACCESS, this table holds only the in-frame rearrangements with V and J called that TCRdb kept. Clones are partly lost; checked studies trace under half to an unresolved V gene and leave the rest unexplained. The sample table lists 60,000 to 70,000 clones, approximately 80% of them with a count of one. Together, the top ten hold approximately 6.6% of the sample. Material for sequencing was peripheral blood. The receptors shown here come from a man between 60 and 70 years old with acute or convalescent COVID-19.

The J gene is TRBJ1-5, the V gene TRBV24-1; possible D gene TRBD1, 5 bases. The V gene's germline CDR1 is KGHDR and CDR2 SFDVKD. There are 14 residues in the CDR3. V lost 4 bases and J lost 7, with 13 bases in between. The CDR3 coding sequence is TGTGCCACCAGTGACTGGGGGGAAGGGCAGCCCCAGCATTTT. Protein sequence: CATSDWGEGQPQHF.

This chain joins TRBV6-5 and TRBJ1-3; D not resolved. This CDR3 has 13 amino acids. Trimming took off 7 bases at V and 4 bases at J, with 11 bases between the two ends. The germline gives CDR1 MNHEY, CDR2 SVGAGI. The DNA for the CDR3 is TGTGCCAGCAAGCCTCGTTCCGGAAACACCATATATTTT. The encoded protein is CASKPRSGNTIYF.

The chain couples TRBV5-1 to TRBJ2-7, with TRBD1 matching 7 bases. V lost 4 bases to trimming and J lost 3 bases; unmatched junction nucleotides: 4. The V gene's germline CDR1 is SGHRS and CDR2 YFSETQ. CDR3 length equals 13 residues. For the CDR3, the DNA is TGCGCCAGCAGCAAGGGGACAGTCTACGAGCAGTACTTC. Amino acids: CASSKGTVYEQYF.

V is TRBV9 and J is TRBJ2-3; no clear D gene. Germline V gene sequence: CDR1 SGDLS, CDR2 YYNGEE. V was trimmed by 4 bases and J by 1 base, leaving 4 bases between them. CDR3 size: 12 residues. The CDR3 protein is CASSSGTDTQYF. The CDR3 bases are TGTGCCAGCAGCTCCGGCACAGATACGCAGTATTTT. The full variable domain, completed using reference TRBV9 and TRBJ2-3, is DSGVTQTPKHLITATGQRVTLRCSPRSGDLSVYWYQQSLDQGLQFLIQYYNGEERAKGNILERFSAQQFPDLHSELNLSSLELGDSALYFCASSSGTDTQYFGPGTRLTVL.

J is TRBJ2-7 and V is TRBV11-1, with 7 nucleotides matching TRBD1. CDR3 size: 15 residues. V shed 5 bases and J 4 bases; nucleotides not matched to a gene: 11. Germline lookup yields CDR1 SGHAT and CDR2 FQDESV (reference sequence). Here the CDR3 reads CASSLDRDYGYEQYV. Written as DNA, the CDR3 is TGTGCCAGCAGCCTCGACAGGGATTATGGGTACGAGCAGTACGTC.

The CDR3 protein is CASSLSGTGWGEQYF. The CDR3 DNA reads as TGTGCCAGCAGTCTTTCCGGGACTGGCTGGGGCGAGCAGTACTTC. The genes are TRBV6-5 and TRBJ2-7; the D gene is possibly TRBD2 (6 bases). CDR1 is MNHEY and CDR2 is SVGAGI in the germline V gene. The CDR3 loop spans 15 amino acids. V was pared by 5 bases and J by 6 bases, with 20 bases between.

The chain employs TRBV18 and TRBJ1-2; D unresolved. Germline V gene lookup returns CDR1 KGHSH and CDR2 LQKENI. The germline V and J ends were trimmed by 4 bases and 4 bases, with 10 bases remaining between them. The CDR3 is 13 residues long. The CDR3 DNA sequence: TGTGCCAGCTCACTAGAGGTCGGCTATGGCTACACCTTC. This translates into CASSLEVGYGYTF.

V is TRBV5-6 and J is TRBJ2-2, with D unresolved. The germline CDR1 and CDR2 sequences are SGHDT and YYEEEE. V lost 0 bases and J 6 bases, leaving 18 bases between the germline ends. The CDR3 runs 17 residues. The CDR3 sequence: CASSLEVASQASGELFF. Written as DNA, the CDR3 is TGTGCCAGCAGCTTGGAGGTGGCCTCCCAGGCATCCGGGGAGCTGTTTTTT. Full variable domain (rest looked up from reference TRBV5-6 and TRBJ2-2): DAGVTQSPTHLIKTRGQQVTLRCSPKSGHDTVSWYQQALGQGPQFIFQYYEEEERQRGNFPDRFSGHQFPNYSSELNVNALLLGDSALYLCASSLEVASQASGELFFGEGSRLTVL.

This chain uses TRBV18 with TRBJ2-1, with 14 bases matching TRBD2. The CDR3 consists of 15 residues. Germline V gives CDR1 KGHSH, CDR2 LQKENI. V shed 3 bases, J shed 9 bases, and the junction held 4 bases outside the gene matches. CDR3 protein: CASSPTSGGVGEQFF. The CDR3 region has the DNA TGTGCCAGCTCACCGACTAGCGGGGGGGTCGGTGAGCAGTTCTTC.

The chain joins TRBV27 to TRBJ2-7; 7 nucleotides line up with TRBD1. The CDR3 length is 13 residues. J gave up 2 bases and V 5 bases, and 3 bases lay outside the gene matches. Germline V gene lookup returns CDR1 MNHEY and CDR2 SMNVEV (reference sequence). This CDR3 is CASSRQGPYEQYF. As DNA, the CDR3 is TGTGCCAGCAGTCGACAGGGACCCTACGAGCAGTACTTC.

This clone was counted many times. The chain uses TRBV6-2 or TRBV6-3 and TRBJ1-6; D is undetermined. The V end was cut by 2 bases, the J end by 3 bases, with 2 bases between. The germline V gene encodes CDR1 MNHEY and CDR2 SVGEGT. The CDR3 sequence is 13 residues long. CDR3 protein: CASSYLYNSPLHF. CDR3 DNA sequence: TGTGCCAGCAGTTACCTCTATAATTCACCCCTCCACTTT.

V is TRBV12-3 or TRBV12-4 and J is TRBJ1-5; 7 bases align to TRBD1. The CDR3 spans 12 residues. Trimming took 6 bases from V and 7 from J; bases not matched to a gene: 3. The CDR3, as DNA: TGTGCCAGCAGCGACAGGGCCCAGCCCCAGCATTTT. Translating gives CASSDRAQPQHF.

This clone was observed a single time. The CDR3 DNA is TGTGCCAGCAGCCCAATGGGGAACAGGGGGGCACCCCTCCACTTT. Translated, it gives CASSPMGNRGAPLHF. The rearrangement links TRBV7-9 to TRBJ1-6, with TRBD1 matching over 8 bases. Per the germline V gene, CDR1 is SEHNR and CDR2 is FQNEAQ (reference sequence). The V segment lost 5 bases and the J segment 11 bases; nucleotides outside the gene matches: 11. The CDR3 consists of 15 residues. The variable domain in full, completed from reference TRBV7-9 and TRBJ1-6, reads DTGVSQNPRHKITKRGQNVTFRCDPISEHNRLYWYRQTLGQGPEFLTYFQNEAQLEKSRLLSDRFSAERPKGSFSTLEIQRTEQGDSAMYLCASSPMGNRGAPLHFGNGTRLTVT.

J is TRBJ2-2 and V is TRBV7-6; 7 positions agree with TRBD2. The V and J ends lost 5 bases and 5 bases, in that order; junction bases with no gene match: 11. Germline V gives CDR1 SGHVS, CDR2 FNYEAQ. This CDR3 has 16 residues. DNA of the CDR3: TGTGCCAGCAGCCTCTGGGGCGGGGGAGGTACCGGGGAGCTGTTTTTT. It codes for CASSLWGGGGTGELFF.

This chain joins TRBV27 and TRBJ2-2; D gene unclear. The CDR3 loop spans 14 amino acids. Germline CDR1 MNHEY, CDR2 SMNVEV (reference sequence). V shed 5 bases and J shed 1 base, with 8 bases lying between them. CDR3 protein: CASSPNLNTGELFF. Here the CDR3 DNA reads TGTGCCAGCAGTCCTAACTTGAACACCGGGGAGCTGTTTTTT.

The V and J genes are TRBV5-6 and TRBJ2-6; D might be TRBD1 (6 bases). CDR1 is SGHDT and CDR2 is YYEEEE in the germline V gene. Trimming removed 6 bases from V and 4 bases from J, with 17 bases in between. The CDR3 is 16 residues long. The CDR3 loop reads CASTLGAQGGANVLTF. The CDR3 DNA follows: TGTGCCAGCACTCTTGGTGCCCAGGGGGGGGCCAACGTCCTGACTTTC. Full variable domain (remainder filled in from reference TRBV5-6 and TRBJ2-6): DAGVTQSPTHLIKTRGQQVTLRCSPKSGHDTVSWYQQALGQGPQFIFQYYEEEERQRGNFPDRFSGHQFPNYSSELNVNALLLGDSALYLCASTLGAQGGANVLTFGAGSRLTVL.

This clone was seen just once. V usage is TRBV11-2 and J usage is TRBJ2-7; 9 bases fit TRBD2. This CDR3 comprises 16 residues. Germline V gene lookup returns CDR1 SGHAT and CDR2 FQNNGV. Trimming cost V 2 bases and J 1 base; bases outside gene matches: 6. CDR3 residues: CASSLRAGGRSYEQYF. Here the CDR3 DNA reads TGTGCCAGCAGCTTACGGGCGGGGGGGAGGTCCTACGAGCAGTACTTC.

The chain recombines TRBV7-2 with TRBJ2-1; perhaps TRBD1 as D (6 bases). The CDR3 spans 15 residues. Trimming cost V 5 bases and J 0 bases, with 11 bases left between them. CDR1 and CDR2 (germline): SGHTA, FQGNSA. For the CDR3, the DNA is TGTGCCAGCAGCCACGACAGGAGCTCCTACAATGAGCAGTTCTTC. This encodes CASSHDRSSYNEQFF.

The chain is built from TRBV19 and TRBJ1-5, with TRBD1 matching 8 bases. This CDR3 is built from 15 residues. Germline-derived CDR1 and CDR2 are LNHDA and SQIVND (reference sequence). The trim removed 2 bases at V and 4 bases at J, leaving 4 bases unmatched. Here the CDR3 reads CASSITGGWNQPQHF. CDR3 coding DNA: TGTGCCAGTAGTATAACAGGGGGATGGAATCAGCCCCAGCATTTT.

The rearrangement links TRBV5-6 to TRBJ1-2; D not resolved. This CDR3 spans 18 amino acids. CDR1 is SGHDT and CDR2 is YYEEEE in the germline V gene. Trimming cost V 2 bases and J 4 bases, with 24 bases left between them. This CDR3 is CASSFLAPRFPSGYGYTF. The CDR3 DNA is TGTGCCAGCAGCTTCTTGGCCCCCCGTTTCCCGTCTGGCTATGGCTACACCTTC.

The V and J genes are TRBV3-1 (or the pseudogene TRBV3-2) and TRBJ2-2; TRBD2 matches at 14 bases. Germline CDR1 LGHDT, CDR2 YNNKEL (reference sequence). The CDR3 is 19 amino acids. V shed 4 bases, J shed 7 bases, and the junction held 14 bases outside the gene matches. CDR3 sequence reads: CASSRAPGLAGGSGGELFF. CDR3 sequence (DNA): TGTGCCAGCAGCCGGGCTCCAGGACTAGCGGGGGGAAGCGGCGGGGAGCTGTTTTTT.

The chain links TRBV9 to TRBJ1-3; 7 bases agree with TRBD1. V lost 3 bases to trimming and J lost 2 bases; unmatched junction nucleotides: 5. This CDR3 has 15 amino acids. From germline, CDR1 is SGDLS and CDR2 YYNGEE. Here the CDR3 DNA reads TGTGCCAGCAGCGGAATACAGGGGACTGGAAACACCATATATTTT. Protein sequence: CASSGIQGTGNTIYF.

This clone was recorded only once. The CDR3 DNA sequence: TGTGCCAGCAGCCAAGATCTGGCAAAGACCCAGTACTTC. It translates to CASSQDLAKTQYF. V and J are TRBV14 and TRBJ2-5; no reliable D call. Germline V lookup: CDR1 SGHDN, CDR2 FVKESK. V was shortened by 0 bases and J by 6 bases, with 8 bases between the two germline ends. The CDR3 contains 13 residues.

As DNA, the CDR3 is TGTGCCAGCGCGGGCCGGGTGGACACTGAAGCTTTCTTT. It is translated as CASAGRVDTEAFF. The chain carries TRBV18 and TRBJ1-1, with D unclear. Germline assignment: CDR1 KGHSH and CDR2 LQKENI. There are 13 residues in the CDR3. Trimming cost V 8 bases and J 3 bases, with 13 bases left between them.

The rearrangement links TRBV20-1 to TRBJ1-5, with 12 positions matching TRBD1. Germline CDR1 and CDR2: DFQATT and SNEGSKA (reference sequence). The CDR3 is made up of 17 amino acids. The V gene end was trimmed by 3 bases and the J gene end by 0 bases; junction bases not matched to a gene: 6. CDR3 in DNA: TGCAGTGCTAGTTCAGGGACAGGGGGCAATAGCAATCAGCCCCAGCATTTT. Amino acid sequence: CSASSGTGGNSNQPQHF.

The chain couples TRBV7-9 to TRBJ1-4; maybe TRBD1 (5 bases). This CDR3 has 15 residues. V gave up 0 bases and J gave up 6 bases, with 11 bases separating them. Germline V lookup: CDR1 SEHNR, CDR2 FQNEAQ (reference sequence). The CDR3 loop reads CASSLATGSYEKLFF. Here the CDR3 DNA reads TGTGCCAGCAGCTTAGCCACAGGCAGCTATGAAAAACTGTTTTTT. Supplemented by reference TRBV7-9 and TRBJ1-4, the full variable domain reads DTGVSQNPRHKITKRGQNVTFRCDPISEHNRLYWYRQTLGQGPEFLTYFQNEAQLEKSRLLSDRFSAERPKGSFSTLEIQRTEQGDSAMYLCASSLATGSYEKLFFGSGTQLSVL.

The chain has TRBV19 and TRBJ1-2, with TRBD1 identical over 7 bases. CDR1 and CDR2 (germline): LNHDA, SQIVND (reference sequence). V dropped 3 bases and J dropped 5; count of bases not matched to a gene: 9. The length of the CDR3 is 15 residues. The CDR3 here is CASSIRTGDKYGYTF. DNA for the CDR3: TGTGCCAGTAGTATTCGTACAGGGGATAAGTATGGCTACACCTTC.

Points on this clone: At the DNA level, this CDR3 is encoded by other sequences in the same sample as well. The chain uses TRBV5-5 and TRBJ1-1; D unresolved. Germline V CDR1 and CDR2: SGHKS, YYEKEE (reference sequence). The ends were cut back, 2 bases at V and 1 base at J, with 9 bases in the middle. The CDR3 extends over 14 amino acids. CDR3 bases: TGTGCCAGCAGCTTCCAGACGGGGAACACTGAAGCTTTCTTT. Its protein product is CASSFQTGNTEAFF.